The 29 T cell receptor beta chains listed next were all sequenced from one sample in a study of neoadjuvant nivolumab and ipilimumab in lung cancer. Some clones are missing from TCRdb's copy, which holds only in-frame ones; the method was immunoSEQ multiplex PCR. Here the sample spans approximately 40,000 clones, about 91% being singletons. This specimen was peripheral blood, taken before neoadjuvant nivolumab, alone or with ipilimumab. The origin of the receptors is an adult with non-small cell lung cancer.

V usage is TRBV4-1 and J usage is TRBJ1-1; no firm D call. V was clipped by 1 base and J by 2 bases, with 8 bases between them. CDR3 length: 14 residues. Germline assignment: CDR1 MGHRA and CDR2 YSYEKL. CDR3 sequence: CASSQGFVNTEAFF. CDR3 nucleotides: TGCGCCAGCAGCCAAGGATTCGTCAACACTGAAGCTTTCTTT.

This chain joins TRBV7-2 and TRBJ1-2; 9 nucleotides match TRBD1. With V trimmed by 1 base and J by 0 bases, 3 bases remained unmatched. The CDR3 totals 16 residues. Germline CDR1 reads SGHTA; CDR2 reads FQGNSA. The CDR3 nucleotides read TGTGCCAGCAGCTTAGGTGGACAGGGGACTAACTATGGCTACACCTTC. Residues: CASSLGGQGTNYGYTF.

V and J are TRBV2 and TRBJ2-7; D is undetermined. The germline V gene has CDR1 SNHLY and CDR2 FYNNEI. Trimming removed 5 bases at V and 6 bases at J, with 5 bases between. CDR3 length equals 10 residues. The CDR3 sequence is CASSTSEQYF. The CDR3, as DNA: TGTGCCAGCAGTACTTCCGAGCAGTACTTC.

This clone was observed a single time. This sequence joins TRBV11-2 and TRBJ2-7; 7 bases fit TRBD1. J gave up 2 bases and V 5 bases, and 9 bases lay outside the gene matches. Germline-derived CDR1 and CDR2 are SGHAT and FQNNGV. This CDR3 is built from 15 residues. The chain's CDR3 is CASSEMAGGPYEQYF. Written as DNA, the CDR3 is TGTGCCAGCAGCGAAATGGCAGGGGGACCCTACGAGCAGTACTTC.

J is TRBJ2-1 and V is TRBV23-1, with D unresolved. TRBV23-1 is noted as an ORF with a role that remains uncertain. The CDR3 covers 17 residues. V dropped 1 base and J dropped 0 bases, with 13 bases sitting between them. Here the CDR3 DNA reads TGCGCCAGCAGTCAATACGGACGGTCGTACTCCTACAATGAGCAGTTCTTC. Amino acid sequence: CASSQYGRSYSYNEQFF.

The J gene is TRBJ2-7, the V gene TRBV11-2; 9 bases align to TRBD1. Trimming removed 5 bases from V and 3 bases from J; junction bases left unmatched: 8. CDR1 is SGHAT, CDR2 FQNNGV, per germline. CDR3 length equals 15 residues. Written as DNA, the CDR3 is TGTGCCAGCAGCACGTGGGACAGGGACAACTACGAGCAGTACTTC. Its translation is CASSTWDRDNYEQYF.

This chain joins TRBV4-1 and TRBJ2-1; 7 bases align to TRBD1. Germline lookup yields CDR1 MGHRA and CDR2 YSYEKL. V lost 4 bases, J lost 4 bases, and 7 bases stayed unmatched. The CDR3 is 15 amino acids. The CDR3 loop is CASSRQGQSYNEQFF. The CDR3 nucleotides read TGCGCCAGCAGCCGCCAGGGACAGAGTTACAATGAGCAGTTCTTC.

The rearrangement joins TRBV14 to TRBJ2-3; TRBD2 matches at 11 bases. After removal of 3 bases from V and 0 bases from J, the junction contained 8 bases not matched to a gene. Germline V lookup: CDR1 SGHDN, CDR2 FVKESK. This CDR3 has 18 residues. CDR3 in amino acids: CASSHRTSGRSSTDTQYF. CDR3 in DNA: TGTGCCAGCAGCCACCGGACTAGCGGGCGTTCTAGCACAGATACGCAGTATTTT.

This clone was counted a single time. The gene calls are TRBV13 and TRBJ2-5; the D gene is possibly TRBD2 (7 bases). Looked up from germline, CDR1 is PRHDT and CDR2 is FYEKMQ (reference sequence). The CDR3 has 15 amino acids. V was shortened by 3 bases and J by 4 bases, with 15 bases between the two germline ends. The CDR3 bases are TGTGCCAGCAGCTTTAGAAGGGGGAGGGGAGAGACCCAGTACTTC. Residues: CASSFRRGRGETQYF.

The chain links TRBV27 to TRBJ2-7, with D possibly matching TRBD2 (6 bases). CDR1 and CDR2 from the germline V gene are MNHEY and SMNVEV (reference sequence). The CDR3 sequence is 12 residues long. V dropped 8 bases and J dropped 4 bases, with 12 bases sitting between them. The CDR3 is CASGTPSYEQYF. DNA of the CDR3: TGTGCCAGCGGGACTCCCTCATACGAGCAGTACTTC.

J is TRBJ2-2 and V is TRBV7-6, with 9 bases identical to TRBD1. The J segment lost 8 bases and the V segment lost 5 bases, leaving 6 bases of the junction unmatched. This CDR3 comprises 14 residues. Germline V gene data show CDR1 as SGHVS and CDR2 as FNYEAQ. In DNA, the CDR3 is TGTGCCAGCAGCCGTACAGGGGGCGGAGGGGAGCTGTTTTTT. Translating gives CASSRTGGGGELFF.

This chain uses TRBV30 with TRBJ1-1, with 7 bases matching TRBD1. V trimming: 2 bases; J trimming: 2 bases; junction bases outside the gene matches: 2. The CDR3 sequence is 13 residues long. Germline V lookup: CDR1 GTSNPN, CDR2 SVGIG (reference sequence). CDR3 region: CAWSRQGNTEAFF. The CDR3 DNA is TGTGCCTGGAGTCGACAGGGTAACACTGAAGCTTTCTTT.

This chain joins TRBV18 and TRBJ2-7, with 8 bases lining up with TRBD2. With V trimmed by 2 bases and J by 2 bases, 14 bases remained unmatched. Germline CDR1 KGHSH, CDR2 LQKENI. This CDR3 has 18 residues. CDR3 in amino acids: CASSPYRFLAGSPYEQYF. In DNA form, the CDR3 reads TGTGCCAGCTCACCATACAGATTCCTAGCGGGTAGCCCCTACGAGCAGTACTTC.

CDR3 loop: CAWDDTYGYTF. DNA for the CDR3: TGTGCCTGGGACGACACCTATGGCTACACCTTC. The chain combines TRBV30 with TRBJ1-2; D remains unclear. This CDR3 region has 11 residues. V was clipped by 5 bases and J by 4 bases, with 8 bases between them. CDR1 is GTSNPN, CDR2 SVGIG, per germline (reference sequence).

This chain links TRBV5-1 with TRBJ1-2; a possible D gene is TRBD1 (6 bases). V was shortened by 4 bases and J by 5 bases, with 12 bases between the two germline ends. Germline V gives CDR1 SGHRS, CDR2 YFSETQ. This CDR3 is built from 13 residues. The CDR3 nucleotides read TGCGCCAGCAGCGTTGAGGGGGAGTATGGCTACACCTTC. Its protein product is CASSVEGEYGYTF.

This clone appeared once. The chain has TRBV2 and TRBJ2-3, with 9 nucleotides matching TRBD2. From germline, CDR1 is SNHLY and CDR2 FYNNEI. The junction had 6 bases not matched to a gene; V was cut back by 6 bases and J by 2 bases. The CDR3 extends over 15 amino acids. DNA for the CDR3: TGTGCCAGCAGCGCTGGACTAGCGCCCACAGATACGCAGTATTTT. Translated, it gives CASSAGLAPTDTQYF.

This clone was counted a single time. The rearrangement links TRBV5-4 to TRBJ2-7, with 13 positions matching TRBD2. CDR1 is SGHNT, CDR2 YYREEE, per germline (reference sequence). Unmatched junction bases numbered 13, after V lost 4 bases and J lost 3 bases. There are 18 residues in the CDR3. As DNA, the CDR3 is TGTGCCAGCAGCCGGGGACTAGCGGGATTGGGAGTTGGCTACGAGCAGTACTTC. Amino acids: CASSRGLAGLGVGYEQYF.

The chain is built from TRBV11-3 and TRBJ2-1; D gene unclear. Looked up from germline, CDR1 is SGHNT and CDR2 is YENEEA. V lost 11 bases and J lost 4, with 15 bases in between. CDR3 length equals 13 residues. The CDR3 nucleotides are TGTGCCCGCCGAGGAGCTACGTACAATGAGCAGTTCTTC. This codes for CARRGATYNEQFF.

V gene TRBV14 combines with J gene TRBJ2-2; D unresolved. The CDR3 is 13 amino acids. V was trimmed by 0 bases and J by 5 bases, leaving 4 bases between them. Looked up from germline, CDR1 is SGHDN and CDR2 is FVKESK. The DNA of the CDR3 is TGTGCCAGCAGCCAAGAATGGACCGGGGAGCTGTTTTTT. Its protein is CASSQEWTGELFF.

This clone has a single count. The chain recombines TRBV7-9 with TRBJ2-3, with D perhaps TRBD1 or TRBD2 (5 bases each). Trimming stripped 5 bases from V and 5 bases from J, with 11 bases between. Per germline, CDR1 SEHNR and CDR2 FQNEAQ (reference sequence). The CDR3 has 13 residues. The DNA of the CDR3 is TGTGCCAGCAGCCGGGACCGAGTAGATACGCAGTATTTT. It translates to CASSRDRVDTQYF. The full variable domain, completed using reference TRBV7-9 and TRBJ2-3, is DTGVSQNPRHKITKRGQNVTFRCDPISEHNRLYWYRQTLGQGPEFLTYFQNEAQLEKSRLLSDRFSAERPKGSFSTLEIQRTEQGDSAMYLCASSRDRVDTQYFGPGTRLTVL.

The chain employs TRBV7-2 and TRBJ2-7; no clear D. Trimming removed 1 base from V and 1 base from J, with 8 bases in between. From germline, CDR1 is SGHTA and CDR2 FQGNSA. The CDR3 loop spans 14 amino acids. The CDR3 protein is CASSLGVLSYEQYF. DNA of the CDR3: TGTGCCAGCAGCTTAGGGGTCCTTTCCTACGAGCAGTACTTC.

The chain is built from TRBV5-6 and TRBJ2-5; a possible D gene is TRBD1 (5 bases). The CDR3 spans 14 residues. Trimming stripped 0 bases from V and 1 base from J, with 7 bases between. Germline CDR1 is SGHDT and CDR2 is YYEEEE. CDR3 protein: CASSLVTAQETQYF. CDR3 bases: TGTGCCAGCAGCTTGGTGACAGCCCAAGAGACCCAGTACTTC.

The chain couples TRBV30 to TRBJ2-1; 14 bases line up with TRBD2. The germline CDR1 and CDR2 sequences are GTSNPN and SVGIG (reference sequence). With 0 bases clipped from V and 15 bases from J, the junction kept 7 bases outside the gene matches. The length of the CDR3 is 14 residues. CDR3 sequence reads: CAWSVATSGGGGFF. CDR3 bases: TGTGCCTGGAGTGTAGCGACTAGCGGGGGGGGAGGGTTCTTC. Together with reference TRBV30 and TRBJ2-1, the CDR3 gives the full variable domain: SQTIHQWPATLVQPVGSPLSLECTVEGTSNPNLYWYRQAAGRGLQLLFYSVGIGQISSEVPQNLSASRPQDRQFILSSKKLLLSDSGFYLCAWSVATSGGGGFFGPGTRLTVL.

CDR3: CASSLPGQATYEQYF. In DNA, the CDR3 is TGTGCCAGCAGCCTGCCGGGACAGGCCACCTACGAGCAGTACTTC. This chain uses TRBV5-4 with TRBJ2-7, with 8 bases aligning to TRBD1. The CDR3 runs to 15 residues. The germline V gene encodes CDR1 SGHNT and CDR2 YYREEE (reference sequence). V trimming: 4 bases; J trimming: 2 bases; junction bases outside the gene matches: 8.

The rearrangement uses TRBV30 and TRBJ2-7; a possible D gene is TRBD2 (6 bases). The CDR3 runs to 17 residues. Germline V lookup: CDR1 GTSNPN, CDR2 SVGIG (reference sequence). The V and J ends lost 3 bases and 0 bases respectively, with 21 bases between them. The CDR3 sequence is CAWRGESGTPSSYEQYF. The CDR3 DNA is TGTGCCTGGAGGGGGGAATCCGGGACTCCAAGCTCCTACGAGCAGTACTTC. Variable domain in full (rest from reference TRBV30 and TRBJ2-7): SQTIHQWPATLVQPVGSPLSLECTVEGTSNPNLYWYRQAAGRGLQLLFYSVGIGQISSEVPQNLSASRPQDRQFILSSKKLLLSDSGFYLCAWRGESGTPSSYEQYFGPGTRLTVT.

The chain carries TRBV5-4 and TRBJ1-2, with 11 nucleotides matching TRBD1. Per the germline V gene, CDR1 is SGHNT and CDR2 is YYREEE (reference sequence). This CDR3 spans 15 amino acids. The V gene end was trimmed by 1 base and the J gene end by 6 bases; junction bases not matched to a gene: 5. The CDR3 sequence: CASSLFGTGGHGYTF. The CDR3 region has the DNA TGTGCCAGCAGCTTGTTCGGGACAGGGGGTCATGGCTACACCTTC. The variable domain in full, completed from reference TRBV5-4 and TRBJ1-2, reads ETGVTQSPTHLIKTRGQQVTLRCSSQSGHNTVSWYQQALGQGPQFIFQYYREEENGRGNFPPRFSGLQFPNYSSELNVNALELDDSALYLCASSLFGTGGHGYTFGSGTRLTVV.

V usage is TRBV2 and J usage is TRBJ2-7; 8 bases align to TRBD2. The CDR3 is 11 residues long. Germline lookup yields CDR1 SNHLY and CDR2 FYNNEI. With V trimmed by 8 bases and J by 8 bases, 5 bases remained unmatched. The CDR3 sequence: CASGLATQQYF. The DNA for the CDR3 is TGTGCCAGCGGACTAGCCACGCAGCAGTACTTC. Based on the CDR3 plus reference TRBV2 and TRBJ2-7, the full variable domain is EPEVTQTPSHQVTQMGQEVILRCVPISNHLYFYWYRQILGQKVEFLVSFYNNEISEKSEIFDDQFSVERPDGSNFTLKIRSTKLEDSAMYFCASGLATQQYFGPGTRLTVT.

This clone has a handful of counts. This rearrangement joins TRBV6-6 to TRBJ2-7; no firm D call. This CDR3 region has 13 residues. Germline CDR1 and CDR2: MNHNY and SVGAGI (reference sequence). Between the trimmed V and J ends, which lost 0 bases and 3 bases, there was a span of 6 bases. DNA of the CDR3: TGTGCCAGCAGTTACTCGAAAGTCTACGAGCAGTACTTC. Its translation: CASSYSKVYEQYF.

The chain employs TRBV7-2 and TRBJ2-3; D call uncertain. Trimming stripped 1 base from V and 2 bases from J, with 1 base between. The CDR3 has 12 amino acids. The germline V gene encodes CDR1 SGHTA and CDR2 FQGNSA. The CDR3 region is CASSLDTDTQYF. In DNA form, the CDR3 reads TGTGCCAGCAGCTTAGACACAGATACGCAGTATTTT.